This T cell receptor (beta chain) was sequenced during a study of shared clonotypes between healthy human individuals. Study-level results: What naive subsets generally showed was a larger estimated richness than memory subsets showed.

At a deep level, the assay was run. Original processing methods: There were no quality scores in the junction-only immunoSEQ sequences, so filtering differed. Sequenced by immunoSEQ multiplex PCR; TCRdb stores in-frame clones only, minus some. V, J and clone size are taken as reported in that table, and D and trimming were inferred from the DNA itself. The sample yields millions of clones, approximately 92% seen once. CDR1 GTSNPN and CDR2 SVGIG come from the germline V gene (reference sequence). The CDR3 has 14 amino acids. Concerning this clone: The antigen is not known.

Sequenced sample: naive CD4+ T cells sorted from blood. Subset indicated: CD45RA+ positively selected. This rearrangement joins TRBV30 to TRBJ2-5; perhaps TRBD2 as D (7 bases). The J call is uncertain, as TRBJ2-7 better fits the DNA end. This TCR was sampled from a man between 18 and 29 years old in good health. DNA of the CDR3: TGTGCCTGGAGTATCGGGGGGCAAGACTACGAGCAGTACTTC. Translating gives CAWSIGGQDYEQYF.